Following are 2 T cell receptor beta chains from one sample sequenced in a study of cytomegalovirus exposure and HLA in healthy donors. With 60 Vbeta and 13 Jbeta primers, the PCR was carried out. Sequencing used immunoSEQ multiplex PCR; TCRdb keeps in-frame clones, though not all of them. Of about 170,000 clones detected, roughly 80% appear once; the ten largest clones hold less than 2.5%. The sequenced material came from PBMCs. Receptor source: a male donor in good health and CMV-seronegative.

This clone has only a few counts. The chain joins TRBV19 to TRBJ1-4; D is perhaps TRBD1 (5 bases). V was pared by 7 bases and J by 10 bases, with 19 bases between. Per germline, CDR1 LNHDA and CDR2 SQIVND (reference sequence). This CDR3 contains 14 residues. The CDR3 loop is CASTHPRWRGKLFF. CDR3 DNA sequence: TGTGCCAGTACCCATCCCCGGTGGAGGGGAAAACTGTTTTTT.

The chain joins TRBV6-1 to TRBJ1-5, with D tentatively TRBD1 (5 bases). This CDR3 has 15 residues. Germline V gene lookup returns CDR1 MNHNS and CDR2 SASEGT. The V gene lost 4 bases and the J gene lost 1 base, with 11 bases spanning the gap. CDR3 nucleotide sequence: TGTGCCAGCAGTGGGGAGGGGCTAAGCAATCAGCCCCAGCATTTT. It encodes CASSGEGLSNQPQHF.